This T cell receptor beta chain was found in a study of read filtering for tumor transcriptome and immune sequencing. Study-wide results and limits: RNA-seq captured clonotypes less deeply and reliably than IR-seq. Approximately 82% of IR-seq clonotypes had a single read, yet these held about 3.5% of reads.

From roughly 390 ng of RNA, a library with molecular barcoded alpha/delta and beta/gamma adaptors was made. TCRdb recomputed calls from the reads with MiXCR, one row per CDR3 protein. The profile shows some 62,000 distinct CDR3 sequences, approximately 15% of them singletons. This clonotype was counted many times. What it binds is unknown. The germline CDR1 and CDR2 sequences are SEHNR and FQNEAQ (reference sequence). The CDR3 spans 14 residues. V was shortened by 1 base and J by 5 bases, with 8 bases between the two germline ends. Material for sequencing was a population of CD138-negative cells sorted from bone marrow. The chain links TRBV7-9 to TRBJ2-2, with unresolved D. This TCR was recovered from a donor aged 40 or over with multiple myeloma. The CDR3 region is CASSLDATTGELFF. In DNA, the CDR3 is TGTGCCAGCAGCTTAGATGCCACAACCGGGGAGCTGTTTTTT.